This is a list of T cell receptor beta chains from one sample in a study of shared T cell receptors in the human thymus. Assay used: immunoSEQ multiplex PCR; TCRdb lists only in-frame clones, some missing. The top ten clones hold 0.009% to 0.0095% of a sample with about 710,000 clones, more than 70% of them seen once. These sequences were also reported in another study, on human thymus T cells.

Input material: thymocytes. These receptors came from a boy younger than two with a congenital heart defect. CDR3s leave out the opening cysteine and the closing phenylalanine or tryptophan.

TRBV6-6,TRBJ2-3,ASSYSGGTRTDTQY
TRBV19,TRBJ1-6,ASSIQGPNNSPLH
TRBV5-6,TRBJ2-7,ASSLQGTILYEQY
TRBV27,TRBJ1-2,ASSPAPGGRGHVGYT
TRBV5-5,TRBJ2-7,ATGGSYEQY
TRBV15,TRBJ2-7,ATSTQTRTGPYEQY
TRBV27,TRBJ2-1,ASTRSRGEGYNEQF
TRBV6-5,TRBJ1-6,ASSVNRGNSPLH
TRBV29-1,TRBJ2-3,SVVPSGFYTDTQY
TRBV15,TRBJ2-1,ATSRDLWQEDEQF
TRBV7-2,TRBJ2-1,ASSSGQGTHNEQF
TRBV6-5,TRBJ2-3,ASSPSGETDTQY
TRBV2,TRBJ2-2,ASRRLAGGQQNTGELF
TRBV6-4,TRBJ2-3,ASRRRGVDTQY
TRBV4-1,TRBJ2-3,ASSLTTSGRGTSSTDTQY
TRBV14,TRBJ2-5,ASSPPSTSGRARETQY
TRBV11-2,TRBJ2-7,ASSLVQGAREQY
TRBV7-9,TRBJ2-1,ASSPEVQGPHNEQF
TRBV25-1,TRBJ2-3,ASRGGSADTQY
TRBV28,TRBJ2-7,ASSAPSGNSYEQY
TRBV27,TRBJ1-5,ASRRKNSNQPQH
TRBV28,TRBJ1-5,ASSFSVGEQYSNQPQH
TRBV14,TRBJ2-7,ASSSHPAGGPGEQY
TRBV2,TRBJ1-5,ASSEEGQGQPQH
TRBV25-1,TRBJ1-4,ASSDGGQGVEKLF
TRBV6-5,TRBJ1-3,ASSSEGGRNTIY
TRBV4-1,TRBJ2-5,ASSQDKRTQETQY
TRBV18,TRBJ2-4,ASSPCRANIQY
TRBV28,TRBJ1-2,ATRQLWWYT
TRBV5-1,TRBJ2-7,ASSLGTSGRVPHYEQY
TRBV5-4,TRBJ2-7,ASSFVSGTSGGYSYEQY
TRBV4-3,TRBJ2-4,ASSLDRGDENIQY
TRBV25-1,TRBJ2-7,ARSESRRGSYEQY
TRBV4-1,TRBJ1-3,ASSQQARSGNTIY
TRBV4-1,TRBJ2-7,ASSQEPSRDSVYEQY
TRBV27,TRBJ1-2,ASSTGHSYGYT
TRBV5-1,TRBJ2-7,ASSSTGDPYEQY
TRBV12-5,TRBJ2-3,ASGLVPTSGREADTQY
TRBV11-3,TRBJ2-3,ASSLASRDTQY
TRBV4-1,TRBJ2-2,ASSAHPQGRNTGELF
TRBV10-3,TRBJ2-1,AITDPLANEQF
TRBV28,TRBJ1-5,ASSLYRDRDAGLNQPQH
TRBV18,TRBJ1-3,ASSPEGSGNTIY
TRBV27,TRBJ2-7,ASSPQDRSSYEQY
TRBV9,TRBJ2-2,ASSGGPGQGVENTGELF
TRBV11-2,TRBJ2-1,ASSVDRGLKNEQF
TRBV7-9,TRBJ1-3,ASSLSIQGEGNTIY
TRBV5-6,TRBJ2-3,ASSLGTSLTDTQY
TRBV10-3,TRBJ2-7,AIMGQGGSYEQY
TRBV28,TRBJ2-1,ASSLWDRALYNEQF
TRBV5-4,TRBJ2-3,ASSPRRGLYITDTQY
TRBV12-5,.,ASGFPLSGTGLGTYEQY
TRBV27,TRBJ2-1,ASKSSYNEQF
TRBV7-9,TRBJ2-5,ASSSEGTEGETQY
TRBV4-3,TRBJ2-3,ASSQDRGGSPIRTDTQY
TRBV7-9,TRBJ2-7,ASSSTEGLAAYEQY
TRBV27,TRBJ2-5,ASSTRGSLAGGEYQETQY
TRBV4-1,TRBJ1-5,ASSQETVPRNQPQH
TRBV4-1,TRBJ2-7,ASSQVKGAGEQY